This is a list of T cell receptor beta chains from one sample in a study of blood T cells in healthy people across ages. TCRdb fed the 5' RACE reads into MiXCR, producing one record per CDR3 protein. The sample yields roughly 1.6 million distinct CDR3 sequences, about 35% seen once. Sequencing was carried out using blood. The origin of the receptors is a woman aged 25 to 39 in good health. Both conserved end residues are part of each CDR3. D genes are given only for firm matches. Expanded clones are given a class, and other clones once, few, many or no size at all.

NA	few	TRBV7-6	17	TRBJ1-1	CASSLVMGTGGNTEAFF
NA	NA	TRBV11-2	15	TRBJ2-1	CAPKGDPKPYNEQFF
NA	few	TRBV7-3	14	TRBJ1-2	CASSLAGRGYGYTF
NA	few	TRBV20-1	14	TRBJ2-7	CSARPGAGSYEQYF
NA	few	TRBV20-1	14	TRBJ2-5	CSVRRRSKGETQYF
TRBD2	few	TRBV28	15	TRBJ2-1	CASSVPAGGGDEQFF
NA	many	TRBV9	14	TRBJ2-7	CASSSRDFSYEQYF
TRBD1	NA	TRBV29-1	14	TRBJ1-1	CSVITGDWDTEAFF
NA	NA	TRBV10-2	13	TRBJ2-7	CASRQGPPYEQYF
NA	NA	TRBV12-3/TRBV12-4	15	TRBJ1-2	CASSLALKAGYGYTF
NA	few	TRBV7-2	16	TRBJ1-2	CASSLGGSGANYGYTF
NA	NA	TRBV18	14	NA	CASSPSRNNYEQYF
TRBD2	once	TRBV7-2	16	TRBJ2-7	CASSYDGGGPHYEQYF
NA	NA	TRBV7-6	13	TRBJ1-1	CASSLGLRTEAFF
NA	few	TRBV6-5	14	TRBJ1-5	CASSRGRGDQPQHF
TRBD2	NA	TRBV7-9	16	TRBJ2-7	CASSLVDTSDPYEQYF
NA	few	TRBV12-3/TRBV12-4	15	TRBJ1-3	CASSPGRNSGNTIYF
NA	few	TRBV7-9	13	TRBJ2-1	CASSFAEYNEQFF
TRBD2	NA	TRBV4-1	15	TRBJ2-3	CASCGGTKRTDTQYF
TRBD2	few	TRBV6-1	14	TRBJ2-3	CASGGAGGRDTQYF
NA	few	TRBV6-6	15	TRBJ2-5	CASSYSNDPQETQYF
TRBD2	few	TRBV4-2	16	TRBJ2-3	CASSQDPTSRTDTQYF
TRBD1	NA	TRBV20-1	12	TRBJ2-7	CSARTGAPTRYF
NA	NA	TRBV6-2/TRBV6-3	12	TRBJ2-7	CASSYSRGGQYF
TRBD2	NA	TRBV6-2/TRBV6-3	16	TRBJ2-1	CASSSASGRYNNEQFF
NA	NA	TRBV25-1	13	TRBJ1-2	CASRKTEDYGYTF
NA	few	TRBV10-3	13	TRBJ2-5	CAITGAASETQYF
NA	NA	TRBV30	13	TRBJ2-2	CAWRSANTGELFF
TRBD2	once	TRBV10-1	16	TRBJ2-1	CASSGFRGREYNEQFF
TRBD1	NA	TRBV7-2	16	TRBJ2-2	CASRPRTGGRTGELFF